This T cell receptor (beta chain) was identified during a study of read filtering for tumor transcriptome and immune sequencing. Study-level points and caveats: Compared with RNA-seq, IR-seq gave much higher clonotype depth and reliability.

Bone marrow was sampled from every patient at the time of active disease. This clonotype was picked up many times. The target antigen is unknown. The CDR3 totals 14 residues. The germline V gene has CDR1 SGHDT and CDR2 YYEEEE. The germline V and J ends were trimmed by 1 base and 4 bases, with 11 bases remaining between them. From 300 to 400 ng of RNA, a library with molecular barcoded alpha/delta and beta/gamma adaptors was made. In TCRdb, the reads were re-called with MiXCR into one record per CDR3 protein. The data hold about 86,000 distinct CDR3 sequences, with roughly an eighth observed a single time.

Material: a population of CD138-negative cells sorted from bone marrow. The source of this sequence is a donor aged 40 or over with multiple myeloma. The chain uses TRBV5-6 and TRBJ1-1; maybe TRBD1 (5 bases). CDR3 DNA: TGTGCCAGCAGCTTGAGGGGTATTGGCACTGAAGCTTTCTTT. Translating it yields CASSLRGIGTEAFF.